The 14 T cell receptor beta chains listed next were all sequenced from one sample in a study of T cell changes during pregnancy in multiple sclerosis. This table comes from immunoSEQ multiplex PCR, and its TCRdb copy is limited to in-frame clones, with some not included. The repertoire holds 30,000 to 45,000 clones, with about nine tenths as singletons. The input for sequencing was CD4+ T cells from peripheral blood mononuclear cells, taken in the second trimester of pregnancy. Receptors were obtained from a female donor in good health, enrolled as a control in a pregnancy study.

The rearrangement joins TRBV27 to TRBJ2-3, with 9 nucleotides matching TRBD2. This CDR3 has 19 amino acids. With V trimmed by 1 base and J by 1 base, 12 bases remained unmatched. Germline V CDR1 and CDR2: MNHEY, SMNVEV (reference sequence). In nucleotides, the CDR3 is TGTGCCAGCAGTTTATATCCCAGCGGGGGGCCCTCGCGCACAGATACGCAGTATTTT. It codes for CASSLYPSGGPSRTDTQYF.

Comments on this clone: At one boundary the junction diverges from the germline segment, which might be a read error. The rearrangement joins TRBV7-7 to TRBJ2-6; no reliable D call. This CDR3 is built from 15 residues. CDR1 is SSHAT and CDR2 is FNYEAQ in the germline V gene (reference sequence). The CDR3 DNA reads TGTGCTAGCAGCTTGCGGTTGCCTGGGGCCAACGTCCTGACTTTC. Protein product: CASSLRLPGANVLTF.

The chain is built from TRBV5-4 and TRBJ1-4; 10 bases are shared with TRBD1. The CDR3 has 16 residues. Germline CDR1 and CDR2: SGHNT and YYREEE (reference sequence). The J segment lost 3 bases and the V segment lost 4 bases, leaving 6 bases of the junction unmatched. The DNA for the CDR3 is TGTGCCAGCAGCCCCGGGACAGGGGCTTCTAATGAAAAACTGTTTTTT. This translates into CASSPGTGASNEKLFF. Using reference TRBV5-4 and TRBJ1-4 for the parts outside the CDR3, the full variable domain is ETGVTQSPTHLIKTRGQQVTLRCSSQSGHNTVSWYQQALGQGPQFIFQYYREEENGRGNFPPRFSGLQFPNYSSELNVNALELDDSALYLCASSPGTGASNEKLFFGSGTQLSVL.

The V gene is TRBV10-3, the J gene TRBJ2-3; tentative D call: TRBD1 (6 bases). The CDR3 extends over 12 amino acids. Trimming cost V 11 bases and J 2 bases, with 11 bases left between them. CDR1 ENHRY and CDR2 SYGVKD come from the germline V gene. The CDR3 region is CASQGHTDTQYF. The CDR3, as DNA: TGTGCCTCACAGGGTCACACAGATACGCAGTATTTT.

The chain is built from TRBV9 and TRBJ2-2, with D uncertain. The CDR3 has 11 amino acids. CDR1 SGDLS and CDR2 YYNGEE come from the germline V gene. Trimming removed 3 bases at V and 8 bases at J, with 5 bases between. DNA of the CDR3: TGTGCCAGCAGCGCCCTAGGGGAGCTGTTTTTT. Encoded protein: CASSALGELFF.

The V and J genes are TRBV5-8 and TRBJ2-1; 12 positions match TRBD2. Germline CDR1 SGHTS, CDR2 YDEGEE. V trimming: 4 bases; J trimming: 5 bases; junction bases outside the gene matches: 10. The CDR3 spans 17 residues. Here the CDR3 reads CASSIGLAGWAHNEQFF. The CDR3 bases are TGTGCCAGCAGCATCGGACTAGCGGGGTGGGCTCACAATGAGCAGTTCTTC.

The V call is TRBV6-1, the J call TRBJ2-7, with a possible D match to TRBD2 (5 bases). This CDR3 comprises 11 residues. The V end was cut by 8 bases, the J end by 3 bases, with 8 bases between. Germline-derived CDR1 and CDR2 are MNHNS and SASEGT. CDR3 amino acids: CASRRDYEQYF. CDR3 in DNA: TGTGCCAGCCGCCGGGACTACGAGCAGTACTTC.

The chain couples TRBV7-2 to TRBJ2-2; TRBD1 matches at 7 bases. CDR1 is SGHTA and CDR2 is FQGNSA in the germline V gene. The CDR3 has 17 amino acids. The J segment lost 1 base and the V segment lost 4 bases, leaving 9 bases of the junction unmatched. CDR3 protein: CASSSLLTGKNTGELFF. DNA of the CDR3: TGTGCCAGCAGCTCGCTTTTGACAGGGAAGAACACCGGGGAGCTGTTTTTT.

In nucleotides, the CDR3 is TGTGCCAGCTCACCGCCGGGACTAGGGATAAGGACAGATACGCAGTATTTT. This sequence encodes CASSPPGLGIRTDTQYF. J is TRBJ2-3 and V is TRBV18; 8 bases line up with TRBD2. The CDR3 runs 17 residues. Germline-derived CDR1 and CDR2 are KGHSH and LQKENI. J lost 3 bases, V lost 3 bases, and 11 bases had no gene match.

The genes are TRBV5-5 and TRBJ2-5; the match to TRBD2 covers 14 bases. This CDR3 has 14 amino acids. Trimming took 5 bases from V and 5 from J; bases not matched to a gene: 2. Germline CDR1 and CDR2: SGHKS and YYEKEE (reference sequence). CDR3 DNA sequence: TGTGCCAGCAGAGGGACTAGCGGGGGTGAGACCCAGTACTTC. Its protein is CASRGTSGGETQYF. The full variable domain, rest sourced from reference TRBV5-5 and TRBJ2-5, is DAGVTQSPTHLIKTRGQQVTLRCSPISGHKSVSWYQQVLGQGPQFIFQYYEKEERGRGNFPDRFSARQFPNYSSELNVNALLLGDSALYLCASRGTSGGETQYFGPGTRLLVL.

V usage is TRBV2 and J usage is TRBJ1-2, with 8 bases lining up with TRBD1. Germline trimming cut 6 bases from V and 2 bases from J; bases unmatched to any gene: 2. The CDR3 extends over 13 amino acids. The germline V gene has CDR1 SNHLY and CDR2 FYNNEI. CDR3 bases: TGTGCCAGCAGGGACAGGGCAAACTATGGCTACACCTTC. Its translation is CASRDRANYGYTF.

The chain recombines TRBV18 with TRBJ2-2; D might be TRBD1 (6 bases). The V end was cut by 1 base, the J end by 6 bases, with 9 bases between. Per the germline V gene, CDR1 is KGHSH and CDR2 is LQKENI. The CDR3 is 14 residues long. CDR3 sequence (DNA): TGTGCCAGCTCACCACTGGACAGTGCCGGGGAGCTGTTTTTT. Its protein is CASSPLDSAGELFF.

The rearrangement links TRBV5-6 to TRBJ1-1; TRBD1 matches at 7 bases. J was trimmed by 0 bases and V by 0 bases; bases with no gene match: 5. The CDR3 is 16 amino acids. CDR1 and CDR2 from the germline V gene are SGHDT and YYEEEE. CDR3 DNA sequence: TGTGCCAGCAGCTTGGGGGGCAGGGGGATGAACACTGAAGCTTTCTTT. It encodes CASSLGGRGMNTEAFF.

The J gene is TRBJ1-6, the V gene TRBV27; the D gene is possibly TRBD1 (5 bases). Trimming cost V 0 bases and J 7 bases, with 10 bases left between them. This CDR3 is built from 15 residues. Germline V CDR1 and CDR2: MNHEY, SMNVEV (reference sequence). CDR3 sequence (DNA): TGTGCCAGCAGTTTATCAGGGGCTAAAAATTCACCCCTCCACTTT. Encoded protein: CASSLSGAKNSPLHF.